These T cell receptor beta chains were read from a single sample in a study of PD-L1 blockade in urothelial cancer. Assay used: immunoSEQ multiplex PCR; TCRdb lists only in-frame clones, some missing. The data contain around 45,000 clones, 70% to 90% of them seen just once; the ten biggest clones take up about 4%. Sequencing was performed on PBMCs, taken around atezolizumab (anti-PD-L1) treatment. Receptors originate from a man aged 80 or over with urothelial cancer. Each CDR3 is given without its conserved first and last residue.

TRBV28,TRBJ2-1,ASSIYSGGSLYNEQF
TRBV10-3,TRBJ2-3,AISLAGEPTDTQY
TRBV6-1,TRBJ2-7,ASRETGGSYEQY
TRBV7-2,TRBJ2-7,ASSPWTSGRFNEQY
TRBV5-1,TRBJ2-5,ASSRQGPPETQY
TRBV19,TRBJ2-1,ASTPSGRGRDEQF
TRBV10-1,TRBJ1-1,ASSTVPTEAF
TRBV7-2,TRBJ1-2,ASSLRTGDNYGYT
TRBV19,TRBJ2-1,ASSIDLPGLAFYNEQF
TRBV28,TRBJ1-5,ASSGRQGVNQPQH
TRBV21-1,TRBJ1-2,ASSTNPRVRRRLYGYT
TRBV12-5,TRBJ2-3,ASGLGLAQY
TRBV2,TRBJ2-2,ASRGRGQNTGELF
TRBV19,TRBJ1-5,ASSLGQGALNQPQH
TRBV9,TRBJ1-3,ASSVGGNSGNTIY
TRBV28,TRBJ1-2,ASREQYGYT
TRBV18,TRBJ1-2,ASSSTGEGYGYT
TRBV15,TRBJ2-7,ATSRDRQDYEQY
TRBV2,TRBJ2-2,ASSEGGTGELF
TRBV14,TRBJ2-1,ASSSQGLAGANEQF
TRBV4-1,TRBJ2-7,ASSQDPRGVSYEQY
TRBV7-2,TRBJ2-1,ASSFSRGSGRGNEQF
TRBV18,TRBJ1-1,ASSSVEARGRLGTEAF
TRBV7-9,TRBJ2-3,ASSLTSGHTDTQY
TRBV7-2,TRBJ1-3,ASSQYAVGSGNTIY
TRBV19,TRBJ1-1,ASSSGGGANTEAF
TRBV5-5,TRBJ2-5,ASSLGGYSQETQY
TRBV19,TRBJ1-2,ACRDRGTTLGGYT
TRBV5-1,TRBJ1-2,ASSFFGDRGQIYGYT
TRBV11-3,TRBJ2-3,ASSFFSGSTDTQY
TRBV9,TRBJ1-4,ASSVSATNEKLF
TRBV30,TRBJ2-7,AWSVNPQGEQY
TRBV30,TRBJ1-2,AWSVRGPGGYT
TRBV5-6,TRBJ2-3,ASNPAPGQGLDTQY
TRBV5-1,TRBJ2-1,ASRPTGGPNNEQF
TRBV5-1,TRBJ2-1,ASSLTSGRAYNEQF
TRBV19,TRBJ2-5,ASSPLRDGGETQY
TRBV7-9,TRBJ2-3,ASSLASLRGGGPTDTQY
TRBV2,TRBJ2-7,ASTGQNSYEQY
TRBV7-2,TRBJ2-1,ASSLGQGIGDEQF
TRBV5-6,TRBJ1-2,ASSLDGSGDDYT
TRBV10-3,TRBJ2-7,AISEGTGGGEQY